The T cell receptor (beta chain) under discussion was sequenced for a study of cytomegalovirus exposure and HLA in healthy donors. Overall study results and limits: Cytomegalovirus status was reportedly diagnosed by the classifier with high specificity and sensitivity. Overall, around 160 TCR beta chains were annotated as cytomegalovirus-associated.

To note about this clone: Its specificity is not known.

PCR was performed using 60 Vbeta and 13 Jbeta primers. The repertoire was sequenced with immunoSEQ multiplex PCR; TCRdb's copy has only in-frame clones and lacks some. The sample holds around 150,000 clones, about 81% seen once. Sequenced: PBMCs. The sequence derives from a woman aged 50 to 60 in good health and CMV-seropositive.

Here the CDR3 DNA reads TGTGCCAGCAGTTCTGCCGGGACAAAGAACACTGAAGCTTTCTTT. Amino acid sequence: CASSSAGTKNTEAFF. The chain uses TRBV2 and TRBJ1-1, with a tentative D call TRBD1 (6 bases). CDR1 is SNHLY and CDR2 is FYNNEI in the germline V gene. The CDR3 loop spans 15 amino acids. The V gene lost 5 bases and the J gene lost 1 base, with 14 bases spanning the gap.